The rows below give T cell receptor beta chains drawn from one sample of a study of T cell responses to AZD1222 COVID-19 vaccine. This table comes from immunoSEQ multiplex PCR, and its TCRdb copy is limited to in-frame clones, with some not included. The sample lists 150,000 to 250,000 clones, 91% seen once, with around 3% in the top ten. The sample here was peripheral blood, taken 28 days after the second AZD1222 dose. These receptors were obtained from an adult who received the AZD1222 COVID-19 vaccine. Each CDR3 is given without its conserved first and last residue. Fields, in order: V gene, J gene, CDR3 protein.

>TRBV3-1/TRBV3-2|TRBJ2-2
ASSPARTGNTGELF
>TRBV28|TRBJ1-5
ATDQFNQPQH
>TRBV14|TRBJ1-1
ASSPGTGNTEAF
>TRBV5-6|TRBJ2-2
ASSLSVRGFGELF
>TRBV4-1|TRBJ1-1
ASSQPGQAEAF
>TRBV5-4|TRBJ1-1
ASSLAGGKNTEAF
>TRBV7-2|TRBJ2-3
ASSPGSGGFGDTQY
>TRBV11-2|TRBJ1-1
ASSLRGLGNTEAF
>TRBV10-3|TRBJ1-1
AISEAGTGEAF
>TRBV28|TRBJ2-7
ASSPRTVSTGPEQY
>TRBV5-6|TRBJ1-2
ASSEAGGEANYGYT
>TRBV7-6|TRBJ2-5
ASSSQGMKQETQY
>TRBV5-6|TRBJ1-3
ASSASGNTIY
>TRBV7-6|TRBJ1-1
ASSTRQGKNTEAF
>TRBV12-3/TRBV12-4|TRBJ2-1
ASSGQGANEQF
>TRBV2|TRBJ1-2
ASRAGLHSDGYT
>TRBV6-5|TRBJ2-7
ASKDPGVHEQY
>TRBV9|TRBJ2-5
ASSVDGGREETQY
>TRBV25-1|TRBJ2-1
ASSGAAYNEQF
>TRBV6-5|TRBJ1-4
ASSFQGANEKLF